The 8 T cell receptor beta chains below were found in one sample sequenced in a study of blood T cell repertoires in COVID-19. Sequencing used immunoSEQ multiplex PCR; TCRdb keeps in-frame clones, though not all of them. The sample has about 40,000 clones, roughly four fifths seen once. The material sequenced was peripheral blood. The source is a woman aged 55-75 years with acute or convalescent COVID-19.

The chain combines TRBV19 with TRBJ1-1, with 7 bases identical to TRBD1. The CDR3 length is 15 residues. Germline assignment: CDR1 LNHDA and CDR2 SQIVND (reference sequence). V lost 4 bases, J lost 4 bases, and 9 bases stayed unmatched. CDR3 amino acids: CASSTTGFWGTEAFF. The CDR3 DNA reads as TGTGCCAGTAGTACGACAGGGTTTTGGGGCACTGAAGCTTTCTTT.

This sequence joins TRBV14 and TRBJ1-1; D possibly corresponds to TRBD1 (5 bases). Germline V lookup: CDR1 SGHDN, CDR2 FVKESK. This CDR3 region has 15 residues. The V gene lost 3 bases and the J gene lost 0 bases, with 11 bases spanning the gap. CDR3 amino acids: CASSHSKGMNTEAFF. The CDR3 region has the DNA TGTGCCAGCAGCCATAGCAAGGGGATGAACACTGAAGCTTTCTTT.

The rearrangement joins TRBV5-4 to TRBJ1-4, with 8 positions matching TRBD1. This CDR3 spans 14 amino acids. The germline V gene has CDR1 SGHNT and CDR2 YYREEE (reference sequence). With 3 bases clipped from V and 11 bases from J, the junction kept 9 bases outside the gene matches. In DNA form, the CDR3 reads TGTGCCAGCAGCTCAAACACAGGGGGTGGGAAACTGTTTTTT. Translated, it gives CASSSNTGGGKLFF.

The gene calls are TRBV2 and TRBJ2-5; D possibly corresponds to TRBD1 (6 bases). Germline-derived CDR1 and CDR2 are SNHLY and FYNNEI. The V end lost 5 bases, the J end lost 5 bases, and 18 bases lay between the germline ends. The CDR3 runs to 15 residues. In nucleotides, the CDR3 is TGTGCCAGCAGTAAAAACAGGGTATACGGGGAGACCCAGTACTTC. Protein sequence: CASSKNRVYGETQYF.

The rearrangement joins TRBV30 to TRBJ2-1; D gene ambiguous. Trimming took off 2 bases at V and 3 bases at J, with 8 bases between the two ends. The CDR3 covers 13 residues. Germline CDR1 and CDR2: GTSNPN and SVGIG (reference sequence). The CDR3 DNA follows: TGTGCCTGGAGTCTTCTTCTCTACAATGAGCAGTTCTTC. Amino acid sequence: CAWSLLLYNEQFF.

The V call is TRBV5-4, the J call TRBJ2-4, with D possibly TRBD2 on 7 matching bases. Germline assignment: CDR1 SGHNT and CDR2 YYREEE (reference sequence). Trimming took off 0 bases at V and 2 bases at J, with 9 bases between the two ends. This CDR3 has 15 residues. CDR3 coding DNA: TGTGCCAGCAGCTTGGCGGGGGGCCCCAAAAACATTCAGTACTTC. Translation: CASSLAGGPKNIQYF.

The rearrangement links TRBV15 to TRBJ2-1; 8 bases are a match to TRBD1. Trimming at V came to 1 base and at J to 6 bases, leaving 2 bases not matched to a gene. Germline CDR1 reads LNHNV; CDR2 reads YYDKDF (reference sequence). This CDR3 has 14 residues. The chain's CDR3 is CATSRADRANEQFF. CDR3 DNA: TGTGCCACCAGCAGAGCGGACAGGGCCAATGAGCAGTTCTTC.

The CDR3 is CASRLVGVSNQPQHF. For the CDR3, the DNA is TGTGCCAGCAGACTGGTAGGGGTTAGCAATCAGCCCCAGCATTTT. The chain is built from TRBV6-5 and TRBJ1-5; a weak D match, TRBD1 (5 bases). Trimming cost V 6 bases and J 0 bases, with 12 bases left between them. The germline gives CDR1 MNHEY, CDR2 SVGAGI. This CDR3 comprises 15 residues.